Following are 16 T cell receptor beta chains from one sample sequenced in a study of blood T cell repertoires in COVID-19. The assay was immunoSEQ multiplex PCR, and TCRdb's table has in-frame clones only and misses some. The sample has 280,000 or so clones; approximately 86% are singletons. The sample taken for sequencing was peripheral blood. The receptors were sampled from a woman aged 25 to 39 who had recovered from COVID-19.

The chain couples TRBV10-1 to TRBJ1-5; unclear D gene. Per the germline V gene, CDR1 is WNHNN and CDR2 is SYGVQD (reference sequence). The V end was cut by 5 bases, the J end by 6 bases, with 5 bases between. This CDR3 has 11 amino acids. The CDR3 nucleotides read TGCGCCAGCAGTTTTCGTCAGCCCCAGCATTTT. Its translation is CASSFRQPQHF.

Only a few counts were recorded for this clone. The chain employs TRBV19 and TRBJ1-2; D not resolved. CDR3 length: 13 residues. Trimming cost V 5 bases and J 3 bases, with 10 bases left between them. Germline loops: CDR1 LNHDA, CDR2 SQIVND (reference sequence). The CDR3, as DNA: TGTGCCAGTAGTCCAACAGCCGACTATGGCTACACCTTC. Translation: CASSPTADYGYTF.

The chain recombines TRBV21-1 with TRBJ1-3; the table's D call of TRBD1 was not tested on the DNA. TRBV21-1 is flagged as a pseudogene. This CDR3 has 18 residues. The CDR3 here is CASSNQKSDRGVGNTIYF. The DNA for the CDR3 is TGTGCCAGCAGCAACCAAAAATCCGACAGGGGGGTCGGAAACACCATATATTTT.

This sequence joins TRBV4-2 and TRBJ2-3, with TRBD1 identical over 9 bases. The trim removed 5 bases at V and 5 bases at J, leaving 5 bases unmatched. There are 14 residues in the CDR3. Germline V CDR1 and CDR2: LGHNA, YNFKEQ. The DNA of the CDR3 is TGTGCCAGCAGCATCGGACAGGGGAGAGATACGCAGTATTTT. It translates to CASSIGQGRDTQYF.

The chain combines TRBV7-2 with TRBJ1-2, with 8 bases aligning to TRBD1. J lost 2 bases, V lost 5 bases, and 7 bases had no gene match. Germline V gene data show CDR1 as SGHTA and CDR2 as FQGNSA. The CDR3 runs 15 residues. For the CDR3, the DNA is TGTGCCAGCAGCGGACGACAGGGGAGGAACTATGGCTACACCTTC. Its translation is CASSGRQGRNYGYTF. Drawing the rest from reference TRBV7-2 and TRBJ1-2, the complete variable domain is GAGVSQSPSNKVTEKGKDVELRCDPISGHTALYWYRQSLGQGLEFLIYFQGNSAPDKSGLPSDRFSAERTGGSVSTLTIQRTQQEDSAVYLCASSGRQGRNYGYTFGSGTRLTVV.

The chain couples TRBV15 to TRBJ1-6, with D perhaps matching TRBD1 (5 bases). The germline V gene encodes CDR1 LNHNV and CDR2 YYDKDF (reference sequence). V was cut by 0 bases and J by 0 bases, with 12 bases left in between. The CDR3 has 18 amino acids. CDR3 in amino acids: CATSREQGGSSYNSPLHF. The CDR3 DNA reads as TGTGCCACCAGCAGAGAGCAGGGAGGGAGCTCCTATAATTCACCCCTCCACTTT.

The gene calls are TRBV28 and TRBJ2-2; TRBD1 matches at 9 bases. The CDR3 is made up of 15 amino acids. V was clipped by 7 bases and J by 1 base; unmatched bases: 4. From germline, CDR1 is MDHEN and CDR2 SYDVKM. CDR3 sequence (DNA): TGTGCCAGCACCTCGGACAGGGGGAACACCGGGGAGCTGTTTTTT. This gives the protein CASTSDRGNTGELFF.

The chain links TRBV19 to TRBJ2-2; possibly TRBD1 for D (6 bases). Germline CDR1 reads LNHDA; CDR2 reads SQIVND (reference sequence). V lost 3 bases to trimming and J lost 2 bases, with 19 bases between them. This CDR3 is 18 amino acids long. The CDR3 loop is CASSIFNRAFHNTGELFF. As DNA, the CDR3 is TGTGCCAGTAGTATTTTCAACAGGGCCTTCCATAACACCGGGGAGCTGTTTTTT.

This sequence joins TRBV4-1 and TRBJ1-4; possibly TRBD1 for D (5 bases). Germline V gene data show CDR1 as MGHRA and CDR2 as YSYEKL. The CDR3 totals 15 residues. V lost 4 bases and J lost 6, with 15 bases in between. The CDR3: CASSLKAAGDEKLFF. CDR3 sequence (DNA): TGCGCCAGCAGCCTCAAAGCCGCGGGGGATGAAAAACTGTTTTTT.

The chain couples TRBV5-4 to TRBJ1-1; 7 nucleotides align to TRBD1. The CDR3 consists of 14 residues. The germline V gene has CDR1 SGHNT and CDR2 YYREEE (reference sequence). V lost 4 bases and J lost 0; bases outside the gene matches: 3. The CDR3 sequence: CASSQQGLNTEAFF. The CDR3, as DNA: TGTGCCAGCAGCCAACAGGGGTTGAACACTGAAGCTTTCTTT.

The table lists this clone with a few counts. The CDR3 reads CASSRRLAGGYNEQFF. The CDR3 DNA is TGTGCCAGCAGCCGCCGACTAGCGGGGGGCTACAATGAGCAGTTCTTC. The genes are TRBV7-2 and TRBJ2-1; 13 bases map to TRBD2. The ends lost 5 bases at V and 3 bases at J; junction bases unmatched: 4. The germline V gene encodes CDR1 SGHTA and CDR2 FQGNSA. The CDR3 loop spans 16 amino acids.

The rearrangement links TRBV3-1 (or the pseudogene TRBV3-2) to TRBJ2-5; D not resolved. Germline CDR1 is LGHDT and CDR2 is YNNKEL (reference sequence). The CDR3 is 11 amino acids. Trimming cost V 10 bases and J 7 bases, with 13 bases left between them. The CDR3 spells CAIDTDGTQYF. CDR3 bases: TGTGCCATCGACACGGATGGGACCCAGTACTTC.

This clone was seen only a few times. The chain uses TRBV28 and TRBJ1-1; D is possibly TRBD1 (6 bases). Germline V gives CDR1 MDHEN, CDR2 SYDVKM. With 5 bases removed from V and 2 bases from J, the gap between germline ends came to 15 bases. There are 15 residues in the CDR3. CDR3 coding DNA: TGTGCCAGCAGTACCTGGACAGATTTAAACACTGAAGCTTTCTTT. Translated: CASSTWTDLNTEAFF.

As DNA, the CDR3 is TGTGCCACCAGTGATTTTCCTAGCGGGAGTAGTGGAGAGACCCAGTACTTC. Protein product: CATSDFPSGSSGETQYF. The chain recombines TRBV24-1 with TRBJ2-5; 10 bases align to TRBD2. Per the germline V gene, CDR1 is KGHDR and CDR2 is SFDVKD. V shed 1 base, J shed 4 bases, and the junction held 8 bases outside the gene matches. The CDR3 has 17 residues.

V is TRBV7-2 and J is TRBJ2-7; unclear D gene. This CDR3 contains 12 residues. Germline V lookup: CDR1 SGHTA, CDR2 FQGNSA. V lost 8 bases to trimming and J lost 0 bases, with 8 bases between them. The DNA of the CDR3 is TGTGCCAGCGCCCCCAGCTCCTACGAGCAGTACTTC. Its protein product is CASAPSSYEQYF.

V and J are TRBV10-3 and TRBJ2-1; D is ambiguous. Germline CDR1 and CDR2: ENHRY and SYGVKD. The V gene lost 10 bases and the J gene lost 1 base, with 14 bases spanning the gap. This CDR3 has 14 amino acids. Here the CDR3 reads CATAPSSSYNEQFF. The CDR3, as DNA: TGTGCCACTGCCCCTTCCAGTTCCTACAATGAGCAGTTCTTC.